The 7 T cell receptor beta chains in this list originate from one sample, sequenced in a study of control samples from healthy donors and cancer patients. Only in-frame clones appear in the TCRdb table, and some are missing; sequencing was by immunoSEQ multiplex PCR. The sample holds approximately 120,000 clones, roughly 91% seen once. Sequencing was carried out using blood. The origin of the receptors is a woman aged 45-60 years in good health.

The chain has TRBV7-2 and TRBJ2-5; 8 nucleotides align to TRBD2. V was pared by 2 bases and J by 2 bases, with 10 bases of the junction left unmatched. This CDR3 contains 17 residues. The germline gives CDR1 SGHTA, CDR2 FQGNSA. CDR3 region: CASSLNAPGTSQETQYF. The CDR3 nucleotides are TGTGCCAGCAGCTTAAACGCCCCCGGGACTAGTCAAGAGACCCAGTACTTC.

V gene TRBV30 combines with J gene TRBJ1-2; possible D gene TRBD1, 5 bases. This CDR3 comprises 13 residues. The germline CDR1 and CDR2 sequences are GTSNPN and SVGIG (reference sequence). V dropped 2 bases and J dropped 8 bases, with 15 bases sitting between them. The CDR3 spells CAWSPQGLYGYTF. The CDR3 DNA is TGTGCCTGGAGTCCCCAGGGTCTCTACGGCTACACCTTC.

This chain uses TRBV14 with TRBJ2-3, with D perhaps TRBD1 (6 bases). Trimming removed 1 base at V and 2 bases at J, with 13 bases between. This CDR3 is built from 16 residues. Germline CDR1 SGHDN, CDR2 FVKESK. Written as DNA, the CDR3 is TGTGCCAGCAGCCAAGTGGGGGCGGCCCTCACAGATACGCAGTATTTT. Protein sequence: CASSQVGAALTDTQYF.

This chain uses TRBV19 with TRBJ1-1; D unresolved. This CDR3 is 14 amino acids long. Trimming shortened V by 7 bases and J by 7 bases, and 19 bases separated the two germline ends. Germline V gene data show CDR1 as LNHDA and CDR2 as SQIVND (reference sequence). The CDR3 DNA reads TGTGCCAGTACCCCAAGGGCAGGTAAGATTGAAGCTTTCTTT. It translates to CASTPRAGKIEAFF. The full variable domain, rest sourced from reference TRBV19 and TRBJ1-1, is DGGITQSPKYLFRKEGQNVTLSCEQNLNHDAMYWYRQDPGQGLRLIYYSQIVNDFQKGDIAEGYSVSREKKESFPLTVTSAQKNPTAFYLCASTPRAGKIEAFFGQGTRLTVV.

In regard to this clone: An end of the junction differs from the germline gene, which may be a read error. The chain uses TRBV7-2 and TRBJ2-5; 8 nucleotides agree with TRBD2. This CDR3 is 10 amino acids long. CDR1 is SGHTA, CDR2 FQGNSA, per germline. The DNA of the CDR3 is TGCGCGGGGGGCCAAGAGACCCAGTACTTC. Its protein product is CAGGQETQYF.

The chain combines TRBV2 with TRBJ1-6; 11 bases are a match to TRBD1. The CDR3 loop spans 16 amino acids. CDR1 SNHLY and CDR2 FYNNEI come from the germline V gene. After removal of 3 bases from V and 9 bases from J, the junction contained 7 bases not matched to a gene. The CDR3 loop reads CASSDYQDRGPSPLHF. CDR3 DNA: TGTGCCAGCAGTGATTATCAGGACAGGGGGCCTTCACCCCTCCACTTT.

V is TRBV6-5 and J is TRBJ1-1; 7 positions agree with TRBD1. J gave up 4 bases and V 0 bases, and 5 bases lay outside the gene matches. The CDR3 spans 15 residues. Germline CDR1 reads MNHEY; CDR2 reads SVGAGI. CDR3 DNA sequence: TGTGCCAGCAGTTACTCGAACAGGGGAGGCACTGAAGCTTTCTTT. Its protein product is CASSYSNRGGTEAFF.